This T cell receptor (beta chain) was profiled in a study of blood T cell repertoires in COVID-19. Produced via immunoSEQ multiplex PCR; TCRdb's table is partial and in-frame only. Here the sample spans 130,000 to 150,000 clones, 80% to 90% being singletons. V was clipped by 2 bases and J by 5 bases, with 3 bases between them. Germline V gives CDR1 MNHEY, CDR2 SVGEGT. The CDR3 runs to 11 residues. The sequenced sample consisted of peripheral blood. The chain uses TRBV6-2 or TRBV6-3 and TRBJ2-5; D unresolved. The sequence was collected from a human donor in a cohort sampled during active COVID-19. CDR3 in amino acids: CASSYSETQYF. The CDR3 bases are TGTGCCAGCAGTTACAGCGAGACCCAGTACTTC.